The next 20 T cell receptor beta chains were all read from a single sample in a study of shared clonotypes between healthy human individuals. TCRdb's table, derived via immunoSEQ multiplex PCR, lists solely in-frame clones and lacks some. Here the sample spans 2 million to 3 million clones, over 85% being singletons. Material for sequencing was naive CD4+ T cells from PBMCs. Subset defined: CD45RA+ positively selected. The receptors derive from a man between 18 and 29 years old in good health. Some clones in this sample may be carry-over from other donors' samples.

CDR3 loop: CASRDSYSSNQPQHF. As DNA, the CDR3 is TGTGCCAGCCGGGACAGCTACTCTAGCAATCAGCCCCAGCATTTT. This chain links TRBV27 with TRBJ1-5; TRBD1 matches 7 bases. Losses at the gene ends were 8 bases for V and 0 bases for J; bases not matched to a gene: 7. From germline, CDR1 is MNHEY and CDR2 SMNVEV (reference sequence). The CDR3 length is 15 residues.

CDR3: CASSRAASGGQETQYF. The CDR3 region has the DNA TGCGCCAGCAGCCGGGCGGCTAGCGGGGGTCAAGAGACCCAGTACTTC. The chain couples TRBV5-1 to TRBJ2-5; 10 bases align to TRBD2. The germline V gene encodes CDR1 SGHRS and CDR2 YFSETQ. The CDR3 loop spans 16 amino acids. Trimming at V came to 4 bases and at J to 2 bases, leaving 8 bases not matched to a gene.

This chain connects TRBV7-2 to TRBJ2-7, with 10 bases fitting TRBD2. With V trimmed by 2 bases and J by 0 bases, 7 bases remained unmatched. This CDR3 has 17 residues. In germline, CDR1 is SGHTA, CDR2 FQGNSA. The chain's CDR3 is CASSLLRTSGSSYEQYF. As DNA, the CDR3 is TGTGCCAGCAGCTTACTGAGGACTAGCGGCAGCTCCTACGAGCAGTACTTC. Together with reference TRBV7-2 and TRBJ2-7, the CDR3 gives the full variable domain: GAGVSQSPSNKVTEKGKDVELRCDPISGHTALYWYRQSLGQGLEFLIYFQGNSAPDKSGLPSDRFSAERTGGSVSTLTIQRTQQEDSAVYLCASSLLRTSGSSYEQYFGPGTRLTVT.

The CDR3 region has the DNA TGTGCCAGCAGCCGTATCCGGGACCTCAATGAGCAGTTCTTC. Translation gives CASSRIRDLNEQFF. The chain recombines TRBV14 with TRBJ2-1; D could derive from TRBD1 or TRBD2 (5 bases each). Germline V gene sequence: CDR1 SGHDN, CDR2 FVKESK. The V end lost 4 bases, the J end lost 6 bases, and 13 bases lay between the germline ends. This CDR3 spans 14 amino acids.

This chain joins TRBV9 and TRBJ2-1; 12 bases are a match to TRBD2. The trim removed 0 bases at V and 8 bases at J, leaving 9 bases unmatched. The germline V gene encodes CDR1 SGDLS and CDR2 YYNGEE. CDR3 size: 17 residues. CDR3 sequence (DNA): TGTGCCAGCAGCGTAGCGTCGGCTAGCGGGAGGGTCGATGAGCAGTTCTTC. It is translated as CASSVASASGRVDEQFF.

The chain has TRBV7-9 and TRBJ1-4, with TRBD1 as a possible D gene (5 bases). The CDR3 is 16 amino acids. V lost 0 bases and J 10 bases, leaving 18 bases between the germline ends. In germline, CDR1 is SEHNR, CDR2 FQNEAQ (reference sequence). The CDR3 coding sequence is TGTGCCAGCAGCTTAGCGCTTGGGACTGGCTGGGGAAAACTGTTTTTT. Protein: CASSLALGTGWGKLFF.

The chain links TRBV7-2 to TRBJ2-7; D unclear. The germline V gene has CDR1 SGHTA and CDR2 FQGNSA. The CDR3 runs to 15 residues. Trimming removed 4 bases from V and 6 bases from J, with 19 bases in between. The DNA for the CDR3 is TGTGCCAGCAGCTCCGACCTCCCCCCTTACGGCGAGCAGTACTTC. Translation gives CASSSDLPPYGEQYF. The whole variable domain, filled in from reference TRBV7-2 and TRBJ2-7, reads GAGVSQSPSNKVTEKGKDVELRCDPISGHTALYWYRQSLGQGLEFLIYFQGNSAPDKSGLPSDRFSAERTGGSVSTLTIQRTQQEDSAVYLCASSSDLPPYGEQYFGPGTRLTVT.

Only a few counts were recorded for this clone. The J gene is TRBJ1-1, the V gene TRBV28, with 8 bases matching TRBD1. Trimming removed 6 bases from V and 3 bases from J; junction bases left unmatched: 9. Germline values: CDR1 MDHEN, CDR2 SYDVKM. This CDR3 comprises 15 residues. The CDR3 DNA is TGTGCCAGCAGACGGCAGGGGGCGTCGTACACTGAAGCTTTCTTT. Translating it yields CASRRQGASYTEAFF.

The chain carries TRBV6-1 and TRBJ2-3, with D perhaps matching TRBD1 (6 bases). V dropped 3 bases and J dropped 6 bases, with 16 bases sitting between them. The CDR3 has 15 amino acids. Germline assignment: CDR1 MNHNS and CDR2 SASEGT. The CDR3: CASSEGAFRPDTQYF. The CDR3 nucleotides are TGTGCCAGCAGTGAGGGGGCATTCAGGCCTGATACGCAGTATTTT.

The chain uses TRBV6-1 and TRBJ2-5, with 11 positions matching TRBD1. The CDR3 length is 13 residues. Germline assignment: CDR1 MNHNS and CDR2 SASEGT. V dropped 3 bases and J dropped 10; count of bases not matched to a gene: 4. In DNA form, the CDR3 reads TGTGCCAGCAGTGAGTGGGGACAGGGGGTCCAGTACTTC. It specifies CASSEWGQGVQYF.

This clone was seen more than once but under ten times. V is TRBV19 and J is TRBJ2-2; D is uncertain. The CDR3 is 14 residues long. Germline V gene data show CDR1 as LNHDA and CDR2 as SQIVND (reference sequence). V shed 4 bases and J shed 3 bases, with 9 bases lying between them. The CDR3 nucleotides are TGTGCCAGTAGTACCTCCCGGGACACCGGGGAGCTGTTTTTT. Translating gives CASSTSRDTGELFF.

The chain carries TRBV28 and TRBJ2-1, with D perhaps matching TRBD1 (5 bases). Per the germline V gene, CDR1 is MDHEN and CDR2 is SYDVKM. This CDR3 comprises 16 residues. Trimming cost V 5 bases and J 0 bases, with 14 bases left between them. CDR3: CASSARAGSSYNEQFF. In DNA, the CDR3 is TGTGCCAGCAGTGCACGAGCAGGGTCCTCCTACAATGAGCAGTTCTTC.

The V gene is TRBV2, the J gene TRBJ1-4; D ambiguous. This CDR3 region has 13 residues. Trimming took off 7 bases at V and 8 bases at J, with 14 bases between the two ends. The germline gives CDR1 SNHLY, CDR2 FYNNEI. The CDR3 loop reads CASKYGRREKLFF. The CDR3 DNA reads TGTGCCAGCAAGTACGGGCGCAGGGAAAAACTGTTTTTT.

The genes are TRBV19 and TRBJ2-2, with a weak D call TRBD2 (5 bases). Trimming cost V 6 bases and J 0 bases, with 11 bases left between them. The CDR3 spans 15 residues. Germline lookup yields CDR1 LNHDA and CDR2 SQIVND (reference sequence). The CDR3 coding sequence is TGTGCCAGTAGGGTAAGCGGAACGAACACCGGGGAGCTGTTTTTT. It codes for CASRVSGTNTGELFF.

V gene TRBV30 combines with J gene TRBJ2-7; 9 positions match TRBD1. The CDR3 loop spans 13 amino acids. Germline V gene sequence: CDR1 GTSNPN, CDR2 SVGIG (reference sequence). Trimming removed 2 bases from V and 4 bases from J; junction bases left unmatched: 3. The CDR3 DNA is TGTGCCTGGAGTTCCGGACAGGGGTACGAGCAGTACTTC. It encodes CAWSSGQGYEQYF.

The V gene is TRBV5-4, the J gene TRBJ2-1, with 8 bases that match TRBD2. This CDR3 contains 16 residues. Germline CDR1 reads SGHNT; CDR2 reads YYREEE (reference sequence). Trimming took 4 bases from V and 4 from J; bases not matched to a gene: 10. This chain's CDR3 is CASSRPGAGEYNEQFF. CDR3 coding DNA: TGTGCCAGCAGCCGGCCAGGAGCGGGAGAATACAATGAGCAGTTCTTC. Combining the CDR3 with reference TRBV5-4 and TRBJ2-1 gives the whole variable domain ETGVTQSPTHLIKTRGQQVTLRCSSQSGHNTVSWYQQALGQGPQFIFQYYREEENGRGNFPPRFSGLQFPNYSSELNVNALELDDSALYLCASSRPGAGEYNEQFFGPGTRLTVL.

The rearrangement uses TRBV11-2 and TRBJ1-1; TRBD1 matches at 8 bases. Germline V gene data show CDR1 as SGHAT and CDR2 as FQNNGV. V lost 4 bases and J lost 1; bases outside the gene matches: 8. The CDR3 has 16 amino acids. CDR3 protein: CASSYRQGIRNTEAFF. DNA for the CDR3: TGTGCCAGCAGCTACAGACAGGGGATACGGAACACTGAAGCTTTCTTT.

This chain uses TRBV5-6 with TRBJ1-1; D unclear. The CDR3 is made up of 15 amino acids. Trimming pared 4 bases from V and 0 bases from J, leaving 13 bases between. Germline loops: CDR1 SGHDT, CDR2 YYEEEE. The CDR3 DNA is TGTGCCAGCAGCGAATACGGACCGATGAACACTGAAGCTTTCTTT. This encodes CASSEYGPMNTEAFF.

The sample holds one count of this clone. This sequence joins TRBV29-1 and TRBJ2-5, with D tentatively TRBD2 (6 bases). The CDR3 is 13 residues long. Trimming shortened V by 3 bases and J by 5 bases, and 13 bases separated the two germline ends. The germline CDR1 and CDR2 sequences are SQVTM and ANQGSEA. The CDR3 region has the DNA TGCAGCGTTGACTCGGGGGTCGGCGAGACCCAGTACTTC. This encodes CSVDSGVGETQYF.

Remarks on this clone: The same CDR3 arises from other DNA sequences in this sample as well. This chain uses TRBV7-2 with TRBJ1-1; 7 nucleotides line up with TRBD1. Germline V gives CDR1 SGHTA, CDR2 FQGNSA. The length of the CDR3 is 14 residues. Trimming cost V 6 bases and J 0 bases; bases outside gene matches: 4. CDR3 bases: TGTGCCAGCAGTTCGGACAGGTTGAACACTGAAGCTTTCTTT. Translated: CASSSDRLNTEAFF.